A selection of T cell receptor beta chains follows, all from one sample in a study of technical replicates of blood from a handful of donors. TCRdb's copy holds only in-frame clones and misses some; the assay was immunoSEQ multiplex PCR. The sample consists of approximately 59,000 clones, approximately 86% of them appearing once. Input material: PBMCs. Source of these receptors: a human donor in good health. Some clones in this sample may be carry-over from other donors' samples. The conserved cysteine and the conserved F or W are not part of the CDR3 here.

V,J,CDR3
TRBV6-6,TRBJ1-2,ASRSTGTGTHT
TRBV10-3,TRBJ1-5,AISDRVSGLGQPQH
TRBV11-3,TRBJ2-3,ASSLDGVSGEDTQY
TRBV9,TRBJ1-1,ASSAGTGGGTEAF
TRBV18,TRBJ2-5,ASSPRRLAGAREETQY
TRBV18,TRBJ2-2,ASSPRQGAGGELF
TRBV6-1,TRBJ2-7,ASSFTDRVGEQY
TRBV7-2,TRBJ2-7,ASSLVVASVYEQY
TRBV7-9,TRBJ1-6,ASSLSGNSPLH
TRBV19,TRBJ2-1,ASSVHGRNNEQF
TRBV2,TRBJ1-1,ASSRRDKTNTEAF
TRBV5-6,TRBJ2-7,ASSLESASGSEQY
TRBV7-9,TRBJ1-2,ASSLPTAHRRYGYT
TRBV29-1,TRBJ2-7,SVGQGVRVEQY
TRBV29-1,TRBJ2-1,SVEGVGTGNPEQF
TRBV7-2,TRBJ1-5,ASSSAGLYNQPQH
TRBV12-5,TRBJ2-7,ASGGTARSYEQY
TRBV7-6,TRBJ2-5,ASSLGPSWTQY
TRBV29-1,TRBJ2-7,SVVPGGPDYEQY
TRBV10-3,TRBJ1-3,ASSKGPDSFGSGNTIY
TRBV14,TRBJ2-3,ASSQDLGQGTDTQY
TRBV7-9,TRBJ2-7,ASSLQGDYEQY
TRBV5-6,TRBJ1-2,ASSLGLNYGYT
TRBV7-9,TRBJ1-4,ASSSREANEKLF
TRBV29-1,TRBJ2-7,SVRQGSTYEQY
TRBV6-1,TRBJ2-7,ASGAGIWEQY
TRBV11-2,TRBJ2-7,ASSSGGTSYEQY
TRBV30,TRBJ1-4,AWGRDRVGEKLF
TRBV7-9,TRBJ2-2,ASSALAGSTGELF
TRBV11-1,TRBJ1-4,ASSDRGATNEKLF
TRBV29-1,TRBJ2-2,SAVEGDAFEELF
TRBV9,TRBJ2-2,ASSAPGQGVGELF
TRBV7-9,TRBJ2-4,ASSPPYRVGNIQY
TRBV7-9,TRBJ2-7,ASSLSRGTNYEQY
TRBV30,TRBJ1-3,AWSVDTGNTIY
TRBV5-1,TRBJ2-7,ASSFYRGSYEQY
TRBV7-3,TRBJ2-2,ASSLSSAGELF
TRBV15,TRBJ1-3,ATSIGVSGNTIY
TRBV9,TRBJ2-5,ASSAFAGGNQETQY
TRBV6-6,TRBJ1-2,ASSQPSGGYGYT
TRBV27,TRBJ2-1,ASRLYRQRSYNEQF
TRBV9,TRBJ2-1,ASSAAIGGYNEQF
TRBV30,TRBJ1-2,AWDRVNYGYT
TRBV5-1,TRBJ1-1,ASSPPGQGYEAF
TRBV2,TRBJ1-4,ASSERAGELF
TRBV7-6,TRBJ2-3,ASSSNTWGPEQY
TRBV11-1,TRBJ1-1,ASSPPGTGEAF
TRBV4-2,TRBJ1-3,ASSQEGGGAGNTIY
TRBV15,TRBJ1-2,ATSRARQYNYGYT
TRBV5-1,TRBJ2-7,ASRTGTGSLEQY